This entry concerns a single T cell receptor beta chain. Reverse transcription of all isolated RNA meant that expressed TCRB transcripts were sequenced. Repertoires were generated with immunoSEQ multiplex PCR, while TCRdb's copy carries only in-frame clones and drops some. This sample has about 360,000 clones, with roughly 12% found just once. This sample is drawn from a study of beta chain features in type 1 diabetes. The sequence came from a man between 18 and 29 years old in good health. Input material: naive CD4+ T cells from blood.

The DNA of the CDR3 is TGTGCCAGCAGCCCAGCGGGGGGGACTGAAGCTTTCTTT. It specifies CASSPAGGTEAFF. The rearrangement joins TRBV7-9 to TRBJ1-1; TRBD1 is a possible D gene (5 bases). The V gene lost 5 bases and the J gene lost 5 bases, with 12 bases spanning the gap. Looked up from germline, CDR1 is SEHNR and CDR2 is FQNEAQ (reference sequence). The CDR3 has 13 amino acids. Together with reference TRBV7-9 and TRBJ1-1, the CDR3 gives the full variable domain: DTGVSQNPRHKITKRGQNVTFRCDPISEHNRLYWYRQTLGQGPEFLTYFQNEAQLEKSRLLSDRFSAERPKGSFSTLEIQRTEQGDSAMYLCASSPAGGTEAFFGQGTRLTVV.